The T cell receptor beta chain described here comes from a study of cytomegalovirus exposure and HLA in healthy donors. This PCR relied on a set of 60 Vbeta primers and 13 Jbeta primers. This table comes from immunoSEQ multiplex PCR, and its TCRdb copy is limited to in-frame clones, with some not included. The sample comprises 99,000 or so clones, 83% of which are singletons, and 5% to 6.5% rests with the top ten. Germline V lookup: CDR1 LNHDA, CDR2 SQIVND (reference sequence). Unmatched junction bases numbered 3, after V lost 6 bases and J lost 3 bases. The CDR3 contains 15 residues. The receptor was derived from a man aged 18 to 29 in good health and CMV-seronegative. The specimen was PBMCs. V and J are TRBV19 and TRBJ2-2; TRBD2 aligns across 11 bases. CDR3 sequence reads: CASRSLAGDTGELFF. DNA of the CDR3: TGTGCCAGTAGATCACTAGCGGGGGACACCGGGGAGCTGTTTTTT.